This T cell receptor (beta chain) is from a study of PD-L1 blockade in urothelial cancer. As regards this clone: Its cognate antigen is unknown.

The germline V and J ends were trimmed by 2 bases and 6 bases, with 8 bases remaining between them. Germline V CDR1 and CDR2: SGHAT, FQNNGV. The CDR3 totals 12 residues. Spike-ins of synthetic TCR analog templates went into each PCR. The assay was immunoSEQ multiplex PCR, and TCRdb's table has in-frame clones only and misses some. The sample consists of 35,000 to 55,000 clones, about four fifths of them appearing once. Whole-study findings and limits: Where pretreatment blood TCR clonality fell below the median, better survival was predicted.

The time point was: peripheral blood 6 weeks after treatment start. This material consisted of PBMCs, taken around atezolizumab (anti-PD-L1) treatment. The clonotype was recovered from a man aged 55-75 years with urothelial cancer. The V and J genes are TRBV11-2 and TRBJ2-7; D may be TRBD2 (6 bases). The CDR3 here is CASSLSSVEQYF. DNA of the CDR3: TGTGCCAGCAGCTTATCTAGCGTCGAGCAGTACTTC.